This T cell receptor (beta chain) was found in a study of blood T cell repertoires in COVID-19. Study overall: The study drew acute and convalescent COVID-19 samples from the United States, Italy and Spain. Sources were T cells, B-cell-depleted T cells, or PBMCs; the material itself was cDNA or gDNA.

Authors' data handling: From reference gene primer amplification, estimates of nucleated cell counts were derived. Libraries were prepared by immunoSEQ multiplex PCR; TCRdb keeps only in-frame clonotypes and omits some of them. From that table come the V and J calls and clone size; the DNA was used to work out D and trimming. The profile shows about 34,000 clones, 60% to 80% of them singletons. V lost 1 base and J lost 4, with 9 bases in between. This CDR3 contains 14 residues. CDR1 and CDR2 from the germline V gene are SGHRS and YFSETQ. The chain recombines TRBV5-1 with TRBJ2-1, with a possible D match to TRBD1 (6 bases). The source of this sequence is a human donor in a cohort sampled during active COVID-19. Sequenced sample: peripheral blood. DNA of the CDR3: TGCGCCAGCAGCTTGAAGACAGGTTACAATGAGCAGTTCTTC. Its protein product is CASSLKTGYNEQFF.